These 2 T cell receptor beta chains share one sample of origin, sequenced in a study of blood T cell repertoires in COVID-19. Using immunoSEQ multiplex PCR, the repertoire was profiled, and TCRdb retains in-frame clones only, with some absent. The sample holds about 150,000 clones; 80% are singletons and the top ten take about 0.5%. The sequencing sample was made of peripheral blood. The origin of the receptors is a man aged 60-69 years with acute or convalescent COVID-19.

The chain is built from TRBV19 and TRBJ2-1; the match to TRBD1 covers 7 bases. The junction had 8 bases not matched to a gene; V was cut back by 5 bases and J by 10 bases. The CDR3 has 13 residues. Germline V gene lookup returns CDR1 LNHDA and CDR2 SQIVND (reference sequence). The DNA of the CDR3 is TGTGCCAGTAGTGGTCGACAGGGCAACGAGCAGTTCTTC. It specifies CASSGRQGNEQFF.

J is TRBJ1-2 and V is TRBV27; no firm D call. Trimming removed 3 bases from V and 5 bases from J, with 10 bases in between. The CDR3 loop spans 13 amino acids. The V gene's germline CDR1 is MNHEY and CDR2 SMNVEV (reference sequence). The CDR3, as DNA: TGTGCCAGCAGTTTGGACGGACTGTATGGCTACACCTTC. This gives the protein CASSLDGLYGYTF.